The 27 T cell receptor beta chains listed next were all sequenced from one sample in a study of radiation and T cells in renal cell carcinoma. Sample time point: blood 2 weeks post-SBRT. Treatment given: 15 Gy SBRT to primary tumor, nephrectomy 4 weeks later. The method was immunoSEQ multiplex PCR; TCRdb's version includes in-frame clones alone and lacks a portion of them. Here the sample spans some 130,000 clones, 81% being singletons. The starting material was blood, obtained from a patient whose treatment included radiotherapy and nephrectomy. These TCRs come from a woman aged 55 to 70 with renal cell carcinoma.

The chain carries TRBV18 and TRBJ1-3, with D unclear. The germline gives CDR1 KGHSH, CDR2 LQKENI. This CDR3 is built from 15 residues. Trimming stripped 2 bases from V and 0 bases from J, with 8 bases between. CDR3 region: CASSPARNSGNTIYF. The CDR3 region has the DNA TGTGCCAGCTCACCAGCCAGAAACTCTGGAAACACCATATATTTT.

The chain carries TRBV28 and TRBJ1-5; D is perhaps TRBD1 (6 bases). Germline CDR1 reads MDHEN; CDR2 reads SYDVKM. The CDR3 contains 15 residues. V was cut by 7 bases and J by 6 bases, with 19 bases left in between. The CDR3 DNA follows: TGTGCCAGCACCCTCGGGGGGGCCCTTCTTCAGCCCCAGCATTTT. Amino acids: CASTLGGALLQPQHF.

The J gene is TRBJ2-4, the V gene TRBV7-2, with D possibly being TRBD2 (5 bases). Looked up from germline, CDR1 is SGHTA and CDR2 is FQGNSA. The CDR3 spans 13 residues. V was cut by 9 bases and J by 4 bases, with 13 bases left in between. CDR3 in amino acids: CASTLSGKNIQYF. The CDR3, as DNA: TGTGCCAGTACCCTGTCGGGGAAAAACATTCAGTACTTC.

V is TRBV9 and J is TRBJ1-2; 9 nucleotides agree with TRBD1. CDR1 and CDR2 (germline): SGDLS, YYNGEE. The CDR3 has 18 amino acids. The V gene end was trimmed by 0 bases and the J gene end by 6 bases; junction bases not matched to a gene: 15. This CDR3 is CASSVEVSGTGFGNGYTF. For the CDR3, the DNA is TGTGCCAGCAGCGTAGAGGTCTCCGGGACAGGGTTTGGAAATGGCTACACCTTC.

The J gene is TRBJ1-2, the V gene TRBV28; a weak D match, TRBD1 (5 bases). The length of the CDR3 is 13 residues. The ends were cut back, 8 bases at V and 3 bases at J, with 13 bases in the middle. Germline CDR1 is MDHEN and CDR2 is SYDVKM. Written as DNA, the CDR3 is TGTGCCAGCGCCCCGGGGCAGGACTATGGCTACACCTTC. It translates to CASAPGQDYGYTF.

The chain combines TRBV5-5 with TRBJ2-1; D is possibly TRBD1 (5 bases). CDR3 size: 17 residues. V shed 0 bases and J shed 0 bases, with 13 bases lying between them. CDR1 SGHKS and CDR2 YYEKEE come from the germline V gene (reference sequence). The CDR3 reads CASSLAHGASSYNEQFF. The CDR3 DNA reads TGTGCCAGCAGCTTGGCCCATGGGGCCAGCTCCTACAATGAGCAGTTCTTC.

This rearrangement joins TRBV5-1 to TRBJ2-1; perhaps TRBD2 as D (6 bases). V dropped 2 bases and J dropped 3 bases, with 12 bases sitting between them. The CDR3 totals 15 residues. The germline CDR1 and CDR2 sequences are SGHRS and YFSETQ. CDR3 sequence reads: CASSFPRTNYNEQFF. In DNA form, the CDR3 reads TGCGCCAGCAGCTTTCCCCGGACTAACTACAATGAGCAGTTCTTC.

The table lists this clone with a few counts. At the DNA level, this CDR3 is encoded by other sequences in the same sample as well. V and J are TRBV2 and TRBJ1-5; D is unclear. This CDR3 comprises 12 residues. Germline V gives CDR1 SNHLY, CDR2 FYNNEI. V was trimmed by 2 bases and J by 7 bases, leaving 6 bases between them. CDR3 sequence reads: CASSEQLQPQHF. The CDR3 DNA is TGTGCCAGCAGTGAACAGTTGCAGCCCCAGCATTTT.

This rearrangement joins TRBV7-8 to TRBJ1-1, with TRBD1 identical over 8 bases. Unmatched junction bases numbered 7, after V lost 4 bases and J lost 6 bases. Per the germline V gene, CDR1 is SGHVS and CDR2 is FQNEAQ. The CDR3 consists of 14 residues. CDR3 coding DNA: TGTGCCAGCAGCTGGGAACAGGGGGGGTCTGAAGCTTTCTTT. It codes for CASSWEQGGSEAFF.

About this clone: A much larger clone differs from this one at a single base, so this may be a read error. V is TRBV9 and J is TRBJ1-1; D is possibly TRBD1 (5 bases). The germline V and J ends were trimmed by 0 bases and 1 base, with 7 bases remaining between them. Germline CDR1 is SGDLS and CDR2 is YYNGEE. The CDR3 sequence is 14 residues long. CDR3 sequence reads: CASSVVGGNTEAFF. CDR3 sequence (DNA): TGTGCCAGCAGCGTAGTGGGGGGGAACACTGAAGCTTTCTTT. The variable domain in full, completed from reference TRBV9 and TRBJ1-1, reads DSGVTQTPKHLITATGQRVTLRCSPRSGDLSVYWYQQSLDQGLQFLIQYYNGEERAKGNILERFSAQQFPDLHSELNLSSLELGDSALYFCASSVVGGNTEAFFGQGTRLTVV.

This clone has a handful of counts. This chain joins TRBV4-1 and TRBJ1-2; D is unresolved. Trimming took off 0 bases at V and 4 bases at J, with 9 bases between the two ends. The CDR3 loop spans 14 amino acids. Germline CDR1 is MGHRA and CDR2 is YSYEKL. The CDR3 loop reads CASSQEQSSYGYTF. In DNA form, the CDR3 reads TGCGCCAGCAGCCAAGAACAGTCGTCCTATGGCTACACCTTC.

The chain uses TRBV4-1 and TRBJ2-1; TRBD1 aligns across 7 bases. V was clipped by 1 base and J by 10 bases; unmatched bases: 10. CDR1 MGHRA and CDR2 YSYEKL come from the germline V gene. The CDR3 extends over 15 amino acids. CDR3 amino acids: CASSQGLAGGYEQFF. The CDR3, as DNA: TGCGCCAGCAGCCAAGGCTTGGCAGGGGGTTACGAGCAGTTCTTC.

This clone has a handful of counts. The CDR3 here is CASSLYTGNTEAFF. In nucleotides, the CDR3 is TGTGCCAGCAGCTTATATACAGGGAACACTGAAGCTTTCTTT. The chain joins TRBV5-8 to TRBJ1-1; D might be TRBD1 (5 bases). Trimming removed 2 bases from V and 1 base from J, with 9 bases in between. This CDR3 comprises 14 residues. The V gene's germline CDR1 is SGHTS and CDR2 YDEGEE. The full variable domain, rest sourced from reference TRBV5-8 and TRBJ1-1, is EAGVTQSPTHLIKTRGQQATLRCSPISGHTSVYWYQQALGLGLQFLLWYDEGEERNRGNFPPRFSGRQFPNYSSELNVNALELEDSALYLCASSLYTGNTEAFFGQGTRLTVV.

J is TRBJ2-7 and V is TRBV28; D not resolved. This CDR3 region has 16 residues. Germline CDR1 MDHEN, CDR2 SYDVKM. The V and J ends lost 1 base and 3 bases respectively, with 16 bases between them. In nucleotides, the CDR3 is TGTGCCAGCAGTTTATCCGCCCAGGTGGGGAACTACGAGCAGTACTTC. It is translated as CASSLSAQVGNYEQYF.

The chain links TRBV5-1 to TRBJ1-5; TRBD1 aligns across 12 bases. V lost 4 bases, J lost 5 bases, and 4 bases stayed unmatched. CDR3 length: 15 amino acids. In germline, CDR1 is SGHRS, CDR2 YFSETQ. In nucleotides, the CDR3 is TGCGCCAGCAGCCCCGGGACAGGGGGCGATCAGCCCCAGCATTTT. This codes for CASSPGTGGDQPQHF.

V gene TRBV11-3 combines with J gene TRBJ1-2; 7 bases line up with TRBD1. J was trimmed by 4 bases and V by 3 bases; bases with no gene match: 11. The CDR3 contains 16 residues. The germline CDR1 and CDR2 sequences are SGHNT and YENEEA. The CDR3 protein is CASSFTGVRCGYGYTF. CDR3 sequence (DNA): TGTGCCAGCAGCTTCACAGGGGTTCGCTGTGGCTATGGCTACACCTTC. Using reference TRBV11-3 and TRBJ1-2 for the parts outside the CDR3, the full variable domain is EAGVVQSPRYKIIEKKQPVAFWCNPISGHNTLYWYLQNLGQGPELLIRYENEEAVDDSQLPKDRFSAERLKGVDSTLKIQPAELGDSAVYLCASSFTGVRCGYGYTFGSGTRLTVV.

The gene calls are TRBV19 and TRBJ1-2; D ambiguous. The germline V gene has CDR1 LNHDA and CDR2 SQIVND (reference sequence). The germline V and J ends were trimmed by 8 bases and 4 bases, with 14 bases remaining between them. The CDR3 contains 13 residues. The CDR3: CASASQVGYGYTF. The DNA for the CDR3 is TGTGCCAGTGCGTCGCAGGTTGGCTATGGCTACACCTTC. The full variable domain, its missing parts supplied by reference TRBV19 and TRBJ1-2, is DGGITQSPKYLFRKEGQNVTLSCEQNLNHDAMYWYRQDPGQGLRLIYYSQIVNDFQKGDIAEGYSVSREKKESFPLTVTSAQKNPTAFYLCASASQVGYGYTFGSGTRLTVV.

The CDR3 bases are TGTGCCAGTAGTATTACAACGTCCGAAACCCAGTACTTC. It yields the protein CASSITTSETQYF. V usage is TRBV19 and J usage is TRBJ2-5; D remains ambiguous. With 3 bases removed from V and 8 bases from J, the gap between germline ends came to 13 bases. CDR3 length: 13 amino acids. Germline V gene sequence: CDR1 LNHDA, CDR2 SQIVND (reference sequence).

The chain has TRBV4-1 and TRBJ1-4; 8 nucleotides line up with TRBD1. This CDR3 is built from 15 residues. CDR1 MGHRA and CDR2 YSYEKL come from the germline V gene. The V segment lost 0 bases and the J segment 5 bases; nucleotides outside the gene matches: 2. The CDR3 loop reads CASSQEDRANEKLFF. CDR3 nucleotide sequence: TGCGCCAGCAGCCAAGAGGACAGGGCGAATGAAAAACTGTTTTTT.

V and J are TRBV7-6 and TRBJ1-2, with D unclear. Trimming took 0 bases from V and 4 from J, leaving 9 bases between them. CDR3 size: 14 residues. CDR1 is SGHVS and CDR2 is FNYEAQ in the germline V gene. DNA for the CDR3: TGTGCCAGCAGCTTAGCACCCGCGCTCTATGGCTACACCTTC. Its protein product is CASSLAPALYGYTF.

The gene calls are TRBV27 and TRBJ2-7, with 7 nucleotides matching TRBD1. This CDR3 has 12 residues. V dropped 5 bases and J dropped 6; count of bases not matched to a gene: 4. Per the germline V gene, CDR1 is MNHEY and CDR2 is SMNVEV (reference sequence). Written as DNA, the CDR3 is TGTGCCAGCAGTGATCAGGGGGTCGAGCAGTACTTC. It yields the protein CASSDQGVEQYF.

In this sample, this clone turned up once. The V call is TRBV27, the J call TRBJ2-7; 10 bases are shared with TRBD1. CDR1 is MNHEY, CDR2 SMNVEV, per germline (reference sequence). Unmatched junction bases numbered 7, after V lost 3 bases and J lost 5 bases. The CDR3 has 15 amino acids. Here the CDR3 DNA reads TGTGCCAGCAGTTTCTTTGGGACAGGGGCCAACGAGCAGTACTTC. It encodes CASSFFGTGANEQYF.

The chain recombines TRBV10-1 with TRBJ2-3; 8 bases match TRBD1. This CDR3 is 16 amino acids long. The germline V gene has CDR1 WNHNN and CDR2 SYGVQD (reference sequence). The trim removed 0 bases at V and 2 bases at J, leaving 4 bases unmatched. In nucleotides, the CDR3 is TGCGCCAGCAGTGAGTCCGGGACAGGTTACACAGATACGCAGTATTTT. Its translation is CASSESGTGYTDTQYF.

This chain's CDR3 is CASSHDREGYGYTF. The CDR3 region has the DNA TGCGCCAGCAGCCATGACAGGGAGGGCTATGGCTACACCTTC. The chain is built from TRBV4-1 and TRBJ1-2, with 7 nucleotides matching TRBD1. From germline, CDR1 is MGHRA and CDR2 YSYEKL. The CDR3 sequence is 14 residues long. Trimming removed 3 bases from V and 4 bases from J; junction bases left unmatched: 5.

The V and J genes are TRBV15 and TRBJ2-3; D is ambiguous. Germline V lookup: CDR1 LNHNV, CDR2 YYDKDF (reference sequence). Trimming cost V 5 bases and J 1 base, with 10 bases left between them. The length of the CDR3 is 14 residues. The CDR3 nucleotides read TGTGCCACCAGCGTCCCCCACCGCACAGATACGCAGTATTTT. Translated, it gives CATSVPHRTDTQYF.

With regard to this clone: As the CDR3 is not closed by the conserved phenylalanine or tryptophan, this likely results from a read error. Because the CDR3's place on the DNA is in doubt, the DNA is left out and the CDR3 is given as listed by TCRdb. The chain recombines TRBV29-1 with TRBJ1-2; the tabulated D call, TRBD1, remains unverified against the DNA. Germline V gene sequence: CDR1 SQVTM, CDR2 ANQGSEA. The CDR3 is 11 amino acids long, termini counted. The CDR3: CSVEESGQSQI.

This sequence joins TRBV19 and TRBJ2-3; tentatively, D is TRBD1 (5 bases). The CDR3 is 16 amino acids. The germline V gene encodes CDR1 LNHDA and CDR2 SQIVND (reference sequence). Between the trimmed V and J ends, which lost 5 bases and 4 bases, there was a span of 19 bases. Written as DNA, the CDR3 is TGTGCCAGTAGTTCCCCTGGTGGGGCGCGCGCAGATACGCAGTATTTT. Amino acid sequence: CASSSPGGARADTQYF.